Presented here are 9 T cell receptor beta chains from one specimen sequenced in a study of T cells after posttransplantation cyclophosphamide. TCRdb's copy holds only in-frame clones and misses some; the assay was immunoSEQ multiplex PCR. The data contain thousands of clones, approximately 70% of them singletons. Sequences were obtained from PBMCs. The receptors here all came from a man under 40 with a blood cancer, CMV-positive, and with a related stem cell donor.

The chain recombines TRBV5-4 with TRBJ2-5; 9 bases are shared with TRBD2. V dropped 9 bases and J dropped 4; count of bases not matched to a gene: 10. Per the germline V gene, CDR1 is SGHNT and CDR2 is YYREEE (reference sequence). This CDR3 spans 14 amino acids. The CDR3 loop reads CATTLREGGETQYF. The CDR3 DNA reads as TGTGCCACCACCCTGCGGGAGGGCGGAGAGACCCAGTACTTC. Filled out from reference TRBV5-4 and TRBJ2-5, the complete variable domain reads ETGVTQSPTHLIKTRGQQVTLRCSSQSGHNTVSWYQQALGQGPQFIFQYYREEENGRGNFPPRFSGLQFPNYSSELNVNALELDDSALYLCATTLREGGETQYFGPGTRLLVL.

By share, this clone counts as medium-sized (0.01 to 0.1%). The chain joins TRBV28 to TRBJ2-7, with TRBD1 identical over 8 bases. J gave up 2 bases and V 7 bases, and 7 bases lay outside the gene matches. CDR1 MDHEN and CDR2 SYDVKM come from the germline V gene. CDR3 length equals 14 residues. In DNA form, the CDR3 reads TGTGCCAGCAATTTCCGGGACAGGCCCTACGAGCAGTACTTC. Translating gives CASNFRDRPYEQYF.

This chain uses TRBV5-4 with TRBJ1-5; TRBD1 aligns across 7 bases. The CDR3 has 13 amino acids. Germline V gives CDR1 SGHNT, CDR2 YYREEE (reference sequence). V lost 0 bases to trimming and J lost 9 bases; unmatched junction nucleotides: 3. CDR3 loop: CASSLERQGPQHF. The CDR3 DNA sequence: TGTGCCAGCAGCTTGGAGCGACAGGGGCCCCAGCATTTT. The complete variable domain, with remaining parts taken from reference TRBV5-4 and TRBJ1-5, reads ETGVTQSPTHLIKTRGQQVTLRCSSQSGHNTVSWYQQALGQGPQFIFQYYREEENGRGNFPPRFSGLQFPNYSSELNVNALELDDSALYLCASSLERQGPQHFGDGTRLSIL.

The chain uses TRBV12-2 and TRBJ1-2. TRBV12-2 is noted as a pseudogene. There are 17 residues in the CDR3. The CDR3 loop reads CASRLAITGPAGCGYTF. The CDR3 DNA follows: TGTGCAAGTCGCTTAGCTATTACCGGACCGGCGGGTTGTGGCTACACCTTC.

There are a few counts of this clone. The J gene is TRBJ2-1, the V gene TRBV7-2; 8 nucleotides align to TRBD2. V was pared by 8 bases and J by 2 bases, with 5 bases of the junction left unmatched. From germline, CDR1 is SGHTA and CDR2 FQGNSA. The CDR3 is 14 residues long. CDR3 loop: CASGRAGAYNEQFF. The DNA for the CDR3 is TGTGCCAGCGGAAGAGCGGGAGCCTACAATGAGCAGTTCTTC.

The chain employs TRBV6-5 and TRBJ1-1; D possibly corresponds to TRBD1 (6 bases). This CDR3 contains 13 residues. V lost 6 bases, J lost 8 bases, and 16 bases lay in between. In germline, CDR1 is MNHEY, CDR2 SVGAGI. The CDR3 coding sequence is TGTGCCAGCAGACAGACAGGTCGTAAGGAAGCTTTCTTT. This sequence encodes CASRQTGRKEAFF.

The V and J genes are TRBV29-1 and TRBJ1-5, with 10 bases lining up with TRBD1. V trimming: 4 bases; J trimming: 5 bases; junction bases outside the gene matches: 5. Germline values: CDR1 SQVTM, CDR2 ANQGSEA. The CDR3 runs to 14 residues. CDR3: CSVATGTGDQPQHF. The CDR3 DNA reads TGCAGCGTTGCAACCGGGACAGGGGATCAGCCCCAGCATTTT.

The chain links TRBV2 to TRBJ2-7, with 7 bases matching TRBD1. The CDR3 length is 13 residues. In germline, CDR1 is SNHLY, CDR2 FYNNEI. Losses at the gene ends were 7 bases for V and 4 bases for J; bases not matched to a gene: 7. This chain's CDR3 is CASTLTGKYEQYF. As DNA, the CDR3 is TGTGCCAGCACCCTGACAGGGAAATACGAGCAGTACTTC.

V gene TRBV10-3 combines with J gene TRBJ1-1; TRBD1 matches at 7 bases. Germline CDR1 ENHRY, CDR2 SYGVKD. The CDR3 extends over 14 amino acids. V shed 6 bases, J shed 0 bases, and the junction held 4 bases outside the gene matches. The CDR3 is CAIRGQALNTEAFF. CDR3 DNA sequence: TGTGCCATCAGAGGACAGGCTCTGAACACTGAAGCTTTCTTT.